This TCR beta chain was identified in a study of T cell responses to AZD1222 COVID-19 vaccine. Produced via immunoSEQ multiplex PCR; TCRdb's table is partial and in-frame only. Here the sample spans some 200,000 clones, 85% to 90% being singletons. This clonotype originated in an adult in good health. The sequences come from peripheral blood, collected on day 0 of AZD1222 vaccination.

The CDR3 protein is CASSLTPRGANYGYTF. The CDR3 DNA reads as TGTGCCAGCAGTCTCACACCGAGGGGCGCTAACTATGGCTACACCTTC. V gene TRBV28 combines with J gene TRBJ1-2; D perhaps matches TRBD1 (5 bases). Germline CDR1 MDHEN, CDR2 SYDVKM. Trimming removed 5 bases from V and 0 bases from J, with 16 bases in between. The CDR3 sequence is 16 residues long.